One sample yielded the 20 T cell receptor beta chains listed below, sequenced in a study of technical replicates of blood from several donors. Data came from immunoSEQ multiplex PCR; TCRdb stores just in-frame clones and leaves some out. The sample includes 75,000 to 95,000 clones, roughly 94% seen only once; the top ten take roughly 0.4%. Sequenced material: T cells isolated from PBMCs. The receptors were sampled from a human donor in good health.

V usage is TRBV11-3 and J usage is TRBJ2-5; TRBD1 aligns across 9 bases. This CDR3 is built from 16 residues. The V gene end was trimmed by 4 bases and the J gene end by 2 bases; junction bases not matched to a gene: 8. Germline V gene data show CDR1 as SGHNT and CDR2 as YENEEA. CDR3 residues: CASSSLRGTGQETQYF. As DNA, the CDR3 is TGTGCCAGCAGCTCACTGCGGGGGACAGGGCAAGAGACCCAGTACTTC.

In this sample, this clone turned up once. The chain combines TRBV19 with TRBJ2-2; TRBD1 matches 11 bases. V was clipped by 3 bases and J by 6 bases; unmatched bases: 3. The CDR3 runs to 15 residues. The V gene's germline CDR1 is LNHDA and CDR2 SQIVND (reference sequence). The CDR3 DNA reads TGTGCCAGTAGTATGGGACAGGGGGGACCCGGGGAGCTGTTTTTT. Encoded protein: CASSMGQGGPGELFF.

The chain couples TRBV2 to TRBJ2-2, with TRBD1 matching over 8 bases. Germline lookup yields CDR1 SNHLY and CDR2 FYNNEI. This CDR3 has 13 amino acids. V shed 6 bases, J shed 6 bases, and the junction held 3 bases outside the gene matches. CDR3 in DNA: TGTGCCAGCAGGACACAGGGGGCCGGGGAGCTGTTTTTT. Protein product: CASRTQGAGELFF.

The V call is TRBV25-1, the J call TRBJ1-1; D is perhaps TRBD1 (6 bases). V shed 5 bases and J shed 0 bases, with 13 bases lying between them. The CDR3 has 15 residues. The germline V gene has CDR1 MGHDK and CDR2 SYGVNS. The CDR3 region is CASSRQVSMNTEAFF. Here the CDR3 DNA reads TGTGCCAGCAGTAGACAGGTTAGCATGAACACTGAAGCTTTCTTT.

This sequence joins TRBV4-3 and TRBJ2-3; TRBD2 agrees at 7 bases. The length of the CDR3 is 17 residues. Germline lookup yields CDR1 LGHNA and CDR2 YSLEER. Unmatched junction bases numbered 14, after V lost 0 bases and J lost 8 bases. CDR3 DNA sequence: TGCGCCAGCAGCCAAGAAATTGTTAGCGGGCCTTGGGGTACGCAGTATTTT. This translates into CASSQEIVSGPWGTQYF.

The V and J genes are TRBV4-1 and TRBJ2-7, with TRBD1 as a possible D gene (6 bases). Trimming stripped 4 bases from V and 3 bases from J, with 13 bases between. The CDR3 covers 14 residues. Germline lookup yields CDR1 MGHRA and CDR2 YSYEKL. CDR3 residues: CASSLRDNVYEQYF. CDR3 in DNA: TGCGCCAGCAGCCTCCGGGACAACGTCTACGAGCAGTACTTC.

V is TRBV12-5 and J is TRBJ2-7; TRBD2 matches 8 bases. CDR3 size: 15 residues. Germline-derived CDR1 and CDR2 are LGHNT and FRNRAP. V shed 4 bases and J 4 bases; nucleotides not matched to a gene: 9. The CDR3 here is CASGSPAGVGYEQYF. CDR3 nucleotide sequence: TGTGCTAGTGGTTCCCCAGCGGGAGTCGGATACGAGCAGTACTTC. The full variable domain, rest sourced from reference TRBV12-5 and TRBJ2-7, is DARVTQTPRHKVTEMGQEVTMRCQPILGHNTVFWYRQTMMQGLELLAYFRNRAPLDDSGMPKDRFSAEMPDATLATLKIQPSEPRDSAVYFCASGSPAGVGYEQYFGPGTRLTVT.

This rearrangement joins TRBV6-1 to TRBJ1-1; D gene ambiguous. Germline V gene sequence: CDR1 MNHNS, CDR2 SASEGT. The CDR3 runs to 13 residues. Trimming shortened V by 2 bases and J by 6 bases, and 10 bases separated the two germline ends. CDR3 in DNA: TGTGCCAGCAGTGAATTTAAAGACTCTGAAGCTTTCTTT. It codes for CASSEFKDSEAFF.

This chain links TRBV6-5 with TRBJ1-1; D remains ambiguous. CDR1 and CDR2 from the germline V gene are MNHEY and SVGAGI. The CDR3 length is 13 residues. Trimming removed 7 bases from V and 1 base from J, with 10 bases in between. The CDR3 DNA reads TGTGCCAGCACCTTCCGGGAGAACACTGAAGCTTTCTTT. Translated, it gives CASTFRENTEAFF.

V gene TRBV28 combines with J gene TRBJ2-7; TRBD2 agrees at 12 bases. The J segment lost 0 bases and the V segment lost 3 bases, leaving 3 bases of the junction unmatched. Germline V CDR1 and CDR2: MDHEN, SYDVKM. The CDR3 sequence is 16 residues long. CDR3 DNA: TGTGCCAGCAGTTTTGGGACTAGCGGGCTCTCCTACGAGCAGTACTTC. Translating it yields CASSFGTSGLSYEQYF.

The J gene is TRBJ2-7, the V gene TRBV29-1; 9 nucleotides line up with TRBD2. Germline trimming cut 6 bases from V and 6 bases from J; bases unmatched to any gene: 18. The V gene's germline CDR1 is SQVTM and CDR2 ANQGSEA. The CDR3 sequence is 16 residues long. The CDR3 bases are TGCAGCGTGGGAGGCGTGCGGGGGACTAGCTTTGGCGAGCAGTACTTC. Its translation: CSVGGVRGTSFGEQYF.

Only one count was recorded for this clone. The chain is built from TRBV9 and TRBJ2-5, with 12 positions matching TRBD2. The junction had 7 bases not matched to a gene; V was cut back by 0 bases and J by 4 bases. Germline V CDR1 and CDR2: SGDLS, YYNGEE. CDR3 length equals 17 residues. CDR3 sequence: CASSVATSGRSGETQYF. CDR3 nucleotides: TGTGCCAGCAGCGTAGCGACTAGCGGGAGAAGCGGAGAGACCCAGTACTTC.

The V gene is TRBV6-1, the J gene TRBJ2-7; D may be TRBD2 (5 bases). CDR1 MNHNS and CDR2 SASEGT come from the germline V gene. Trimming removed 2 bases from V and 3 bases from J, with 8 bases in between. The CDR3 extends over 13 amino acids. This chain's CDR3 is CASSEMGVYEQYF. CDR3 DNA sequence: TGTGCCAGCAGTGAAATGGGAGTCTACGAGCAGTACTTC.

The V call is TRBV7-2, the J call TRBJ2-1, with 9 bases that match TRBD2. The V segment lost 1 base and the J segment 7 bases; nucleotides outside the gene matches: 5. In germline, CDR1 is SGHTA, CDR2 FQGNSA. The CDR3 spans 15 residues. The CDR3 reads CASSLVAGVSNEQFF. For the CDR3, the DNA is TGTGCCAGCAGCTTAGTAGCGGGAGTTAGTAATGAGCAGTTCTTC.

The rearrangement joins TRBV7-2 to TRBJ2-7; D uncertain. Trimming took 5 bases from V and 3 from J, leaving 11 bases between them. The germline V gene encodes CDR1 SGHTA and CDR2 FQGNSA. CDR3 length: 13 residues. CDR3: CASSTGYGYEQYF. The DNA of the CDR3 is TGTGCCAGCAGCACCGGTTATGGCTACGAGCAGTACTTC.

This clone appeared once. The V call is TRBV28, the J call TRBJ1-2; maybe TRBD1 (5 bases). The CDR3 loop spans 10 amino acids. Trimming cost V 7 bases and J 8 bases, with 8 bases left between them. Germline V CDR1 and CDR2: MDHEN, SYDVKM. This CDR3 is CASKGEGYTF. The CDR3 bases are TGTGCCAGCAAAGGGGAAGGCTACACCTTC.

This clone was observed once. This chain connects TRBV25-1 to TRBJ2-7; D is perhaps TRBD2 (6 bases). The CDR3 runs to 14 residues. CDR1 and CDR2 (germline): MGHDK, SYGVNS. Trimming removed 6 bases at V and 5 bases at J, with 17 bases between. The CDR3 nucleotides are TGTGCCAGCAGACCCTTACTGGCGGGACACGAGCAGTACTTC. It codes for CASRPLLAGHEQYF.

This sequence joins TRBV18 and TRBJ2-7; D remains ambiguous. The V gene's germline CDR1 is KGHSH and CDR2 LQKENI. This CDR3 has 13 amino acids. V was clipped by 0 bases and J by 1 base, with 4 bases between them. The CDR3 DNA is TGTGCCAGCTCACCACCGCAGTCCTACGAGCAGTACTTC. Residues: CASSPPQSYEQYF.

The CDR3: CASSPDISNQPQHF. The CDR3, as DNA: TGTGCCAGCAGTCCAGACATTAGCAATCAGCCCCAGCATTTT. This chain connects TRBV28 to TRBJ1-5, with no clear D. This CDR3 has 14 residues. V was trimmed by 5 bases and J by 0 bases, leaving 8 bases between them. Germline CDR1 is MDHEN and CDR2 is SYDVKM.

This chain joins TRBV4-3 and TRBJ2-3; 7 bases fit TRBD1. J was trimmed by 2 bases and V by 0 bases; bases with no gene match: 5. The CDR3 has 16 residues. Germline CDR1 LGHNA, CDR2 YSLEER. The CDR3 DNA follows: TGCGCCAGCAGCCAAGATGGGACAGTCCCCACAGATACGCAGTATTTT. This sequence encodes CASSQDGTVPTDTQYF.